The entry below gives a single T cell receptor (beta chain) sequence along with its context. Its antigen is unknown. V was shortened by 4 bases and J by 4 bases, with 13 bases between the two germline ends. Per the germline V gene, CDR1 is SQVTM and CDR2 is ANQGSEA. This CDR3 contains 13 residues. The data stem from a study of T cell responses to AZD1222 COVID-19 vaccine. Findings and caveats of the study: Across the whole spike, CD4 TCRs peaked at regions 160-218 and 743-854. Repertoires in all cases were sampled only once the peak T cell response had passed. The number of AZD1222 recipients seropositive at baseline was only 6 or 7.

The protocol was immunoSEQ multiplex PCR, while the TCRdb copy is restricted to in-frame clones and leaves out a portion. This sample yields some 150,000 clones, of which about 82% are seen a single time; about 7.9% belongs to the top ten. This TCR came from an adult who received the MenACWY meningococcal vaccine as a control. The rearrangement joins TRBV29-1 to TRBJ2-5; D gene uncertain. The sample consisted of peripheral blood, taken 28 days after the second dose of the MenACWY control vaccine. In nucleotides, the CDR3 is TGCAGCGTTGCATTCGTGACGGGAGAGACCCAGTACTTC. Translated, it gives CSVAFVTGETQYF.